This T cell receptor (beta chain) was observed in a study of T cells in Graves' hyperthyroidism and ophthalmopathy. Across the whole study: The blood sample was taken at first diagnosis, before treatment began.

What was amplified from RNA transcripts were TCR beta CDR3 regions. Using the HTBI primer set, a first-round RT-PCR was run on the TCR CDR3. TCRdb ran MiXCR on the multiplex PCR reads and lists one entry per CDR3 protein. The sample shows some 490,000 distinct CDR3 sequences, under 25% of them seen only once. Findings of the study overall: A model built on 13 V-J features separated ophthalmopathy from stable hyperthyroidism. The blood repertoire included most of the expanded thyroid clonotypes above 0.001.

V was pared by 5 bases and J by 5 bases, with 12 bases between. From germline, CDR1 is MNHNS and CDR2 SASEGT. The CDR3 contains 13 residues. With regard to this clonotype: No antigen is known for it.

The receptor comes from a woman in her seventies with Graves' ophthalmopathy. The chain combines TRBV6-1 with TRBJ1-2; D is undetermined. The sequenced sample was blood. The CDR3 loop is CASSSVRGYGYTF. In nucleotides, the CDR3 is TGTGCCAGCAGTTCAGTACGAGGTTATGGCTACACCTTC.